This T cell receptor (beta chain) originates from a study of radiotherapy plus CTLA-4 blockade in lung cancer. Background on the study: With about a third of patients having disease control, objective responses were seen in about 18%. Findings and caveats of the study: After treatment with radiotherapy plus ipilimumab, TCR clones that came from the tumor expanded in blood.

Germline V gene sequence: CDR1 PRHDT, CDR2 FYEKMQ (reference sequence). The trim removed 4 bases at V and 3 bases at J, leaving 11 bases unmatched. The CDR3 consists of 18 residues. A remark on this clone: The antigen remains unidentified.

Assay: immunoSEQ multiplex PCR; the TCRdb copy retains only in-frame clones and omits some. The data contain approximately 80,000 clones, 70% to 80% of them singletons. The chain carries TRBV13 and TRBJ2-7, with 14 bases that match TRBD2. The sequencing used peripheral blood, collected from a patient treated with radiotherapy plus ipilimumab. This receptor was taken from a human donor with non-small cell lung cancer whose response to radiotherapy plus ipilimumab could not be evaluated. The CDR3 DNA sequence: TGTGCCAGCAGCTCTTCCGGGACTAGCGGGAGTAATCACTACGAGCAGTACTTC. Amino acids: CASSSSGTSGSNHYEQYF.